Shown below are 25 T cell receptor beta chains from a single sample sequenced in a study of T cell repertoires in cytomegalovirus infection. TCRdb re-called the reads with MiXCR, one entry per CDR3 protein. The data show 700,000 to 900,000 distinct CDR3 sequences, approximately 32% seen once. No antigen has been assigned to these receptors. The specimen comprised cultured CD8+ T cells from PBMCs, sampled from culture after CMV antigen stimulation. The receptors derive from a human donor in good health (CMV status not recorded). Some clones in this sample may be carry-over from other donors' samples.

This clonotype was counted ten times or more. The chain has TRBV7-9 and TRBJ2-5; possible D gene TRBD2, 6 bases. Germline values: CDR1 SEHNR, CDR2 FQNEAQ (reference sequence). This CDR3 has 15 amino acids. Trimming took off 1 base at V and 2 bases at J, with 11 bases between the two ends. The CDR3 DNA sequence: TGTGCCAGCAGCTTAGTCCGGGACTTACAAGAGACCCAGTACTTC. Translation: CASSLVRDLQETQYF. The complete variable domain, with remaining parts taken from reference TRBV7-9 and TRBJ2-5, reads DTGVSQNPRHKITKRGQNVTFRCDPISEHNRLYWYRQTLGQGPEFLTYFQNEAQLEKSRLLSDRFSAERPKGSFSTLEIQRTEQGDSAMYLCASSLVRDLQETQYFGPGTRLLVL.

J is TRBJ1-1 and V is TRBV28; D uncertain. V lost 3 bases and J lost 1, with 18 bases in between. This CDR3 is 17 amino acids long. Germline V gene sequence: CDR1 MDHEN, CDR2 SYDVKM. The CDR3 here is CASSFWVQTPGNTEAFF. DNA for the CDR3: TGTGCCAGCAGTTTTTGGGTACAGACCCCTGGGAACACTGAAGCTTTCTTT.

This clonotype was counted a few times. The chain joins TRBV6-5 to TRBJ1-4; D unresolved. There are 14 residues in the CDR3. The V gene's germline CDR1 is MNHEY and CDR2 SVGAGI. V lost 3 bases to trimming and J lost 13 bases, with 18 bases between them. The chain's CDR3 is CASSYSPAGSGLFF. Written as DNA, the CDR3 is TGTGCCAGCAGTTATAGCCCGGCGGGGTCTGGACTGTTTTTT.

The chain has TRBV6-2 or TRBV6-3 and TRBJ2-7, with D possibly TRBD2 on 7 matching bases. Looked up from germline, CDR1 is MNHEY and CDR2 is SVGEGT. Trimming pared 6 bases from V and 7 bases from J, leaving 25 bases between. CDR3 length: 16 amino acids. CDR3 sequence: CASRGRGDTYGGEQYV. The CDR3, as DNA: TGTGCCAGCAGGGGCCGGGGGGACACCTACGGTGGGGAGCAGTACGTC.

The chain combines TRBV29-1 with TRBJ1-1; D remains ambiguous. Trimming cost V 2 bases and J 0 bases, with 7 bases left between them. The CDR3 sequence is 13 residues long. The germline V gene encodes CDR1 SQVTM and CDR2 ANQGSEA. The chain's CDR3 is CSVENIMNTEAFF. DNA for the CDR3: TGCAGCGTTGAAAACATCATGAACACTGAAGCTTTCTTT.

This clonotype was seen more than once but under ten times. The chain uses TRBV5-4 and TRBJ1-1; the D gene is possibly TRBD1 (5 bases). CDR1 and CDR2 from the germline V gene are SGHNT and YYREEE (reference sequence). This CDR3 is built from 16 residues. V was trimmed by 4 bases and J by 7 bases, leaving 23 bases between them. The CDR3 here is CASSTRGGGDLGEAFF. CDR3 coding DNA: TGTGCCAGCAGCACGCGGGGGGGAGGGGATCTTGGTGAAGCTTTCTTT.

CDR3 protein: CASRPGAGLPEAFF. CDR3 nucleotides: TGTGCCAGCAGGCCCGGGGCAGGGCTACCTGAAGCTTTCTTT. This chain connects TRBV6-2 or TRBV6-3 to TRBJ1-1, with D tentatively TRBD1 (5 bases). The germline V gene encodes CDR1 MNHEY and CDR2 SVGEGT. Between the trimmed V and J ends, which lost 6 bases and 6 bases, there was a span of 17 bases. The CDR3 length is 14 residues.

The V call is TRBV6-8, the J call TRBJ1-5; 9 bases are a match to TRBD1. The CDR3 is made up of 15 amino acids. V lost 8 bases and J lost 2; bases outside the gene matches: 7. The germline V gene encodes CDR1 MNHGY and CDR2 SAAAGT. CDR3 region: CASGWTGEGNQPQHF. As DNA, the CDR3 is TGTGCCAGCGGTTGGACAGGGGAAGGCAATCAGCCCCAGCATTTT.

The sample holds a few counts of this clonotype. This chain's CDR3 is CAIGIRDRGDTEAFF. CDR3 sequence (DNA): TGTGCCATCGGGATCCGGGACAGGGGCGACACTGAAGCTTTCTTT. The J gene is TRBJ1-1, the V gene TRBV10-3, with 10 bases identical to TRBD1. Germline lookup yields CDR1 ENHRY and CDR2 SYGVKD. The trim removed 8 bases at V and 3 bases at J, leaving 9 bases unmatched. The CDR3 totals 15 residues.

The J gene is TRBJ1-1, the V gene TRBV7-9, with TRBD1 matching over 7 bases. With V trimmed by 3 bases and J by 8 bases, 6 bases remained unmatched. Germline V gives CDR1 SEHNR, CDR2 FQNEAQ (reference sequence). The CDR3 has 13 residues. The CDR3 is CASSLTGILEAFF. CDR3 bases: TGTGCCAGCAGCTTGACAGGGATACTGGAAGCTTTCTTT.

This clonotype was found a few times. The gene calls are TRBV29-1 and TRBJ1-1, with D tentatively TRBD1 (5 bases). The CDR3 runs to 12 residues. CDR1 is SQVTM, CDR2 ANQGSEA, per germline. V was trimmed by 3 bases and J by 10 bases, leaving 15 bases between them. CDR3 DNA: TGCAGCGTTGAGGTTGTATCGGGGGGAGCTTTCTTT. Translated, it gives CSVEVVSGGAFF.

This clonotype came up once. V gene TRBV6-6 combines with J gene TRBJ2-5; 11 nucleotides match TRBD2. Germline V gene sequence: CDR1 MNHNY, CDR2 SVGAGI (reference sequence). CDR3 length equals 15 residues. V shed 6 bases, J shed 4 bases, and the junction held 7 bases outside the gene matches. The CDR3 region is CASSETSGVRETQYF. DNA of the CDR3: TGTGCCAGCAGCGAGACTAGCGGGGTTCGAGAGACCCAGTACTTC.

Only a few counts were recorded for this clonotype. The CDR3 DNA reads as TGTGCCAGCAGTCCCGTGGGGGAGCGGGGACAAGAGACCCAGTACTTC. It is translated as CASSPVGERGQETQYF. V usage is TRBV6-6 and J usage is TRBJ2-5, with TRBD2 identical over 7 bases. The CDR3 totals 16 residues. Trimming removed 5 bases from V and 2 bases from J; junction bases left unmatched: 11. The germline V gene has CDR1 MNHNY and CDR2 SVGAGI (reference sequence).

This clonotype was counted a few times. The chain uses TRBV5-4 and TRBJ2-3; 7 bases are a match to TRBD1. Germline V gene lookup returns CDR1 SGHNT and CDR2 YYREEE (reference sequence). The CDR3 runs to 16 residues. The ends lost 4 bases at V and 2 bases at J; junction bases unmatched: 10. Written as DNA, the CDR3 is TGTGCCAGCAGCCCCGGGACAGCAAGCCTCACAGATACGCAGTATTTT. It is translated as CASSPGTASLTDTQYF.

The V gene is TRBV29-1, the J gene TRBJ2-1; a possible D gene is TRBD1 (5 bases). Germline V gives CDR1 SQVTM, CDR2 ANQGSEA. V lost 0 bases and J lost 8, with 8 bases in between. The CDR3 loop spans 12 amino acids. The CDR3 loop reads CSVEDRRDEQFF. Here the CDR3 DNA reads TGCAGCGTTGAAGATCGCAGGGATGAGCAGTTCTTC.

The J gene is TRBJ1-1, the V gene TRBV4-2, with D hard to call. Trimming stripped 0 bases from V and 2 bases from J, with 10 bases between. CDR1 is LGHNA, CDR2 YNFKEQ, per germline. The length of the CDR3 is 15 residues. The CDR3 sequence is CASSQEGKLNTEAFF. The CDR3 DNA reads TGTGCCAGCAGCCAAGAGGGAAAACTTAACACTGAAGCTTTCTTT.

This rearrangement joins TRBV4-3 to TRBJ2-3, with D perhaps given as TRBD1 or TRBD2 (7 bases each). Germline V gene lookup returns CDR1 LGHNA and CDR2 YSLEER. Trimming took 0 bases from V and 6 from J, leaving 19 bases between them. The CDR3 has 17 amino acids. CDR3 in amino acids: CASSQEEGGTEGDTQYF. The DNA for the CDR3 is TGCGCCAGCAGCCAAGAGGAGGGAGGGACAGAGGGGGATACGCAGTATTTT.

V usage is TRBV5-4 and J usage is TRBJ1-1; possibly TRBD1 for D (6 bases). The CDR3 contains 13 residues. The V and J ends lost 0 bases and 6 bases respectively, with 9 bases between them. Germline CDR1 reads SGHNT; CDR2 reads YYREEE (reference sequence). The CDR3 loop reads CASSLDRAPEAFF. The CDR3 DNA is TGTGCCAGCAGCTTGGACAGGGCTCCTGAAGCTTTCTTT.

The rearrangement links TRBV5-4 to TRBJ2-3; possible D gene TRBD1, 5 bases. Trimming stripped 2 bases from V and 0 bases from J, with 10 bases between. The CDR3 loop spans 15 amino acids. The germline V gene encodes CDR1 SGHNT and CDR2 YYREEE (reference sequence). The CDR3 region has the DNA TGTGCCAGCAGCTTCGTAGGGGCTAGCACAGATACGCAGTATTTT. It is translated as CASSFVGASTDTQYF.

This clonotype was seen many times. V gene TRBV12-5 combines with J gene TRBJ2-5; D is undetermined. Looked up from germline, CDR1 is LGHNT and CDR2 is FRNRAP. The V gene lost 3 bases and the J gene lost 4 bases, with 3 bases spanning the gap. The CDR3 sequence is 11 residues long. CDR3 loop: CASGFGETQYF. CDR3 bases: TGTGCTAGTGGTTTCGGAGAGACCCAGTACTTC.

About this clonotype itself: One junction end disagrees with the germline gene, perhaps due to a read error. This chain connects TRBV15 to TRBJ2-1; D is possibly TRBD1 or TRBD2 (5 bases each). The CDR3 has 14 amino acids. Per the germline V gene, CDR1 is LNHNV and CDR2 is YYDKDF (reference sequence). The CDR3 here is CVTSRVSRDPEQFF. The CDR3 coding sequence is TGTGTCACCAGCAGAGTTTCCCGGGACCCAGAGCAGTTCTTC.

This clonotype turned up a few times. The rearrangement uses TRBV24-1 and TRBJ2-1; perhaps TRBD1 as D (6 bases). The CDR3 has 12 amino acids. With 5 bases removed from V and 11 bases from J, the gap between germline ends came to 12 bases. CDR1 and CDR2 from the germline V gene are KGHDR and SFDVKD. CDR3 sequence: CATSAKGGKQFF. The CDR3 DNA sequence: TGTGCCACCAGTGCCAAAGGGGGAAAGCAGTTCTTC.

The rearrangement uses TRBV6-8 and TRBJ2-7; TRBD1 aligns across 7 bases. This CDR3 contains 13 residues. Looked up from germline, CDR1 is MNHGY and CDR2 is SAAAGT. Trimming at V came to 7 bases and at J to 6 bases, leaving 9 bases not matched to a gene. The CDR3 reads CASKFEGAGEQYV. The DNA for the CDR3 is TGTGCCAGCAAATTCGAGGGGGCTGGCGAGCAGTACGTC.

This clonotype occurred a few times. This chain connects TRBV2 to TRBJ1-1, with a weak D call TRBD1 (5 bases). Germline loops: CDR1 SNHLY, CDR2 FYNNEI. The CDR3 covers 12 residues. Trimming removed 11 bases at V and 0 bases at J, with 10 bases between. CDR3 sequence: CAGNRLNTEAFF. The CDR3 DNA reads as TGTGCCGGGAACAGGCTGAACACTGAAGCTTTCTTT.

The chain is built from TRBV18 and TRBJ2-2; no firm D call. The CDR3 consists of 13 residues. Trimming took off 6 bases at V and 4 bases at J, with 9 bases between the two ends. Germline CDR1 and CDR2: KGHSH and LQKENI. CDR3 protein: CASSHAPTGELFF. DNA of the CDR3: TGTGCCAGCTCCCACGCCCCCACCGGGGAGCTGTTTTTT. The variable domain in full, completed from reference TRBV18 and TRBJ2-2, reads NAGVMQNPRHLVRRRGQEARLRCSPMKGHSHVYWYRQLPEEGLKFMVYLQKENIIDESGMPKERFSAEFPKEGPSILRIQQVVRGDSAAYFCASSHAPTGELFFGEGSRLTVL.